The 22 T cell receptor beta chains given below trace back to one sample, sequenced in a study of cytomegalovirus exposure and HLA in healthy donors. Primers: 60 Vbeta forward and 13 Jbeta reverse. The protocol was immunoSEQ multiplex PCR, while the TCRdb copy is restricted to in-frame clones and leaves out a portion. The table includes over 100,000 clones, under 10% detected once. The source material was PBMCs. These receptor sequences come from a woman between 35 and 50 years old in good health and CMV-seropositive.

The V gene is TRBV29-1, the J gene TRBJ2-3, with 11 bases lining up with TRBD1. CDR1 SQVTM and CDR2 ANQGSEA come from the germline V gene. This CDR3 spans 15 amino acids. V gave up 6 bases and J gave up 4 bases; unmatched junction bases: 9. The CDR3 nucleotides read TGCAGCGTGAACCCCGGGACAGGGGGGTCAGATACGCAGTATTTT. The encoded protein is CSVNPGTGGSDTQYF.

The rearrangement uses TRBV5-1 and TRBJ1-6, with 7 nucleotides matching TRBD1. Germline V CDR1 and CDR2: SGHRS, YFSETQ. Trimming took 4 bases from V and 5 from J; bases not matched to a gene: 6. The CDR3 loop spans 15 amino acids. CDR3 nucleotides: TGCGCCAGCAGCCCCCTTCAGGGGGATAATTCACCCCTCCACTTT. This codes for CASSPLQGDNSPLHF.

This sequence joins TRBV10-2 and TRBJ2-1; D is perhaps TRBD2 (5 bases). Germline V gene lookup returns CDR1 WSHSY and CDR2 SAAADI. Trimming cost V 6 bases and J 9 bases, with 24 bases left between them. The CDR3 has 16 amino acids. The CDR3 DNA is TGCGCCAGCAGGACCACTCCCGCTTGGGATGAGGGTGAGCAGTTCTTC. This codes for CASRTTPAWDEGEQFF.

This clone was counted a few times. J is TRBJ1-2 and V is TRBV7-9; the D is unclear. Per the germline V gene, CDR1 is SEHNR and CDR2 is FQNEAQ (reference sequence). V was clipped by 4 bases and J by 2 bases, with 2 bases between them. The CDR3 runs 11 residues. In DNA, the CDR3 is TGTGCCAGCAGCTCAAACTATGGCTACACCTTC. Translation: CASSSNYGYTF.

Concerning this clone itself: Other DNA sequences within the sample encode an identical CDR3. This chain's CDR3 is CASSLEGGTEAFF. CDR3 bases: TGTGCCAGCAGCTTAGAAGGGGGCACTGAAGCTTTCTTT. The chain joins TRBV7-9 to TRBJ1-1; D may be TRBD1 (6 bases). The V gene lost 1 base and the J gene lost 4 bases, with 7 bases spanning the gap. Germline V lookup: CDR1 SEHNR, CDR2 FQNEAQ (reference sequence). The length of the CDR3 is 13 residues.

This clone was detected a few times. The rearrangement links TRBV5-1 to TRBJ1-4; 7 bases are a match to TRBD1. Trimming cost V 9 bases and J 3 bases; bases outside gene matches: 5. The CDR3 has 13 residues. Germline CDR1 is SGHRS and CDR2 is YFSETQ. CDR3 nucleotides: TGCGCCACCAGGGACAGTCCTAATGAAAAACTGTTTTTT. This encodes CATRDSPNEKLFF.

This chain uses TRBV19 with TRBJ1-2; D remains unclear. The CDR3 contains 13 residues. Germline V gives CDR1 LNHDA, CDR2 SQIVND (reference sequence). Trimming left V 4 bases short and J 4 bases short, with 10 bases between. For the CDR3, the DNA is TGTGCCAGTAGTACGGCCAGCGGCTATGGCTACACCTTC. Amino acid sequence: CASSTASGYGYTF.

There are a few counts of this clone. The chain has TRBV6-5 and TRBJ1-1; D might be TRBD1 (6 bases). The CDR3 loop spans 15 amino acids. In germline, CDR1 is MNHEY, CDR2 SVGAGI. V shed 2 bases and J shed 3 bases, with 13 bases lying between them. In DNA form, the CDR3 reads TGTGCCAGCAGTTACGTCGGGGGGGCTGACACTGAAGCTTTCTTT. Encoded protein: CASSYVGGADTEAFF.

The chain recombines TRBV7-2 with TRBJ1-1; TRBD1 matches at 9 bases. Germline lookup yields CDR1 SGHTA and CDR2 FQGNSA. V shed 2 bases and J 7 bases; nucleotides not matched to a gene: 2. The CDR3 loop spans 13 amino acids. The CDR3 spells CASSLWGQGEAFF. CDR3 sequence (DNA): TGTGCCAGCAGCTTATGGGGACAGGGTGAAGCTTTCTTT.

The CDR3 DNA reads as TGTGCCAGCAGCTTAGGGACAGGGTTCTCTGGAAACACCATATATTTT. It codes for CASSLGTGFSGNTIYF. The chain couples TRBV7-6 to TRBJ1-3, with 8 bases aligning to TRBD1. The junction had 2 bases not matched to a gene; V was cut back by 1 base and J by 0 bases. The CDR3 covers 16 residues. Germline V lookup: CDR1 SGHVS, CDR2 FNYEAQ.

Only a few counts were recorded for this clone. This chain joins TRBV5-1 and TRBJ1-3; D uncertain. The CDR3 length is 13 residues. The germline CDR1 and CDR2 sequences are SGHRS and YFSETQ. Trimming cost V 3 bases and J 4 bases, with 8 bases left between them. CDR3 loop: CASSSREGNTIYF. CDR3 coding DNA: TGCGCCAGCAGCTCGAGGGAAGGAAACACCATATATTTT. The whole variable domain, remainder taken from reference TRBV5-1 and TRBJ1-3, is KAGVTQTPRYLIKTRGQQVTLSCSPISGHRSVSWYQQTPGQGLQFLFEYFSETQRNKGNFPGRFSGRQFSNSRSEMNVSTLELGDSALYLCASSSREGNTIYFGEGSWLTVV.

This clone was counted ten times or more. The chain couples TRBV6-1 to TRBJ1-1; D gene unclear. Per the germline V gene, CDR1 is MNHNS and CDR2 is SASEGT. This CDR3 is 14 amino acids long. V was cut by 6 bases and J by 3 bases, with 14 bases left in between. As DNA, the CDR3 is TGTGCCAGCAGCGGGAGGGTAGGGCACACTGAAGCTTTCTTT. Protein product: CASSGRVGHTEAFF.

The J gene is TRBJ1-2, the V gene TRBV7-3; 8 bases fit TRBD1. This CDR3 region has 13 residues. The germline V gene encodes CDR1 SGHTA and CDR2 FQGTGA. Germline trimming cut 5 bases from V and 3 bases from J; bases unmatched to any gene: 2. The DNA for the CDR3 is TGTGCCAGCAGCCCGACAGGGGACTATGGCTACACCTTC. Protein sequence: CASSPTGDYGYTF.

The chain has TRBV5-4 and TRBJ2-1; possible D gene TRBD2, 6 bases. The CDR3 loop spans 14 amino acids. Germline loops: CDR1 SGHNT, CDR2 YYREEE (reference sequence). The germline V and J ends were trimmed by 0 bases and 6 bases, with 10 bases remaining between them. This CDR3 is CASSLVGGRNEQFF. CDR3 bases: TGTGCCAGCAGCTTGGTAGGAGGGCGCAATGAGCAGTTCTTC.

The rearrangement uses TRBV5-1 and TRBJ2-1, with no clear D. Germline V gives CDR1 SGHRS, CDR2 YFSETQ. The V and J ends lost 0 bases and 7 bases respectively, with 11 bases between them. There are 14 residues in the CDR3. The CDR3 DNA reads as TGCGCCAGCAGCTTGGCTTTCGGGTTGAATGAGCAGTTCTTC. It translates to CASSLAFGLNEQFF.

This clone has only a few counts. The chain couples TRBV6-5 to TRBJ1-4; 9 bases fit TRBD1. V was pared by 6 bases and J by 5 bases, with 7 bases of the junction left unmatched. Germline CDR1 MNHEY, CDR2 SVGAGI. The CDR3 is 15 residues long. CDR3 sequence reads: CASRRWTGENEKLFF. The CDR3 DNA is TGTGCCAGCAGGAGATGGACAGGGGAGAATGAAAAACTGTTTTTT.

This clone appeared a few times. The CDR3 loop reads CASRILGGRVEAFF. CDR3 sequence (DNA): TGTGCCAGCAGAATCCTCGGGGGACGGGTTGAAGCTTTCTTT. The J gene is TRBJ1-1, the V gene TRBV27, with TRBD1 as a possible D gene (5 bases). V lost 6 bases and J 7 bases, leaving 18 bases between the germline ends. Germline V CDR1 and CDR2: MNHEY, SMNVEV (reference sequence). The CDR3 is 14 amino acids.

CDR3 region: CASSDGTSGGLTDTQYF. CDR3 nucleotides: TGTGCCAGCAGCGACGGGACTAGCGGGGGGCTCACAGATACGCAGTATTTT. The chain employs TRBV9 and TRBJ2-3, with 15 positions matching TRBD2. The germline V gene encodes CDR1 SGDLS and CDR2 YYNGEE. V gave up 3 bases and J gave up 2 bases; unmatched junction bases: 4. CDR3 length: 17 residues.

This sequence joins TRBV5-1 and TRBJ2-7, with a possible D match to TRBD1 (6 bases). This CDR3 is built from 13 residues. Trimming shortened V by 0 bases and J by 4 bases, and 8 bases separated the two germline ends. Per germline, CDR1 SGHRS and CDR2 YFSETQ. This CDR3 reads CASSLGGQYEQYF. CDR3 DNA: TGCGCCAGCAGCTTGGGAGGACAGTACGAGCAGTACTTC.

The chain carries TRBV2 and TRBJ2-7, with D perhaps TRBD2 (5 bases). The length of the CDR3 is 20 residues. V was clipped by 0 bases and J by 2 bases, with 26 bases between them. Germline V gene lookup returns CDR1 SNHLY and CDR2 FYNNEI. The CDR3 protein is CASSEAPSGFEGGFTYEQYF. The CDR3, as DNA: TGTGCCAGCAGTGAAGCGCCTTCGGGTTTCGAGGGCGGATTTACCTACGAGCAGTACTTC.

This clone turned up a few times. The V and J genes are TRBV5-5 and TRBJ2-6; D is undetermined. Trimming took 0 bases from V and 0 from J, leaving 10 bases between them. The CDR3 runs to 17 residues. Germline-derived CDR1 and CDR2 are SGHKS and YYEKEE (reference sequence). In DNA, the CDR3 is TGTGCCAGCAGCTTGGTGGGCCAGCTCTCTGGGGCCAACGTCCTGACTTTC. This encodes CASSLVGQLSGANVLTF.

V and J are TRBV6-5 and TRBJ1-6; the D gene is possibly TRBD1 (5 bases). Germline lookup yields CDR1 MNHEY and CDR2 SVGAGI. The CDR3 spans 14 residues. The ends were cut back, 6 bases at V and 5 bases at J, with 11 bases in the middle. The CDR3 here is CASRGDWNNSPLHF. The CDR3, as DNA: TGTGCCAGCAGAGGGGACTGGAATAATTCACCCCTCCACTTT.